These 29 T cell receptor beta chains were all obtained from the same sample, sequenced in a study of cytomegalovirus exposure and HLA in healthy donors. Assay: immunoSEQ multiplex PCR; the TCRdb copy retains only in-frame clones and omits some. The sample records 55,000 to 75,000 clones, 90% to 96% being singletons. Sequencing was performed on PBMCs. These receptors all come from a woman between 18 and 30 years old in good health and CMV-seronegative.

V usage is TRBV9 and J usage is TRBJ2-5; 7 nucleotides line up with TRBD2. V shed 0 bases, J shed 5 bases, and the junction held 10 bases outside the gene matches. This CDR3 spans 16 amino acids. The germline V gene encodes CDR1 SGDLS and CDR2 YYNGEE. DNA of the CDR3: TGTGCCAGCAGCGTAGGAGTGGCCCCGCGGGGGGAGACCCAGTACTTC. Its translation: CASSVGVAPRGETQYF.

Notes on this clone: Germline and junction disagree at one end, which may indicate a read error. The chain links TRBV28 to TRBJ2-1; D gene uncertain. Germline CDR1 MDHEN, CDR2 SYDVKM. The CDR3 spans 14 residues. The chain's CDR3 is CASSPSRPYIEQFF. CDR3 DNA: TGTGCCAGCAGTCCTAGTCGCCCTTACATTGAGCAGTTCTTC.

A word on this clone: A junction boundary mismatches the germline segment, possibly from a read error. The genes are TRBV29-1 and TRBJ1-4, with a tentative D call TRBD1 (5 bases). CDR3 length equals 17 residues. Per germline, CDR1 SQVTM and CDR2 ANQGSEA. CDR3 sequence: CSVEGNSGGWFGEKLFF. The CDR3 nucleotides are TGCAGCGTCGAAGGGAATTCCGGGGGTTGGTTTGGTGAAAAACTGTTTTTT. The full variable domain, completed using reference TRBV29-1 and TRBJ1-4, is SAVISQKPSRDICQRGTSLTIQCQVDSQVTMMFWYRQQPGQSLTLIATANQGSEATYESGFVIDKFPISRPNLTFSTLTVSNMSPEDSSIYLCSVEGNSGGWFGEKLFFGSGTQLSVL.

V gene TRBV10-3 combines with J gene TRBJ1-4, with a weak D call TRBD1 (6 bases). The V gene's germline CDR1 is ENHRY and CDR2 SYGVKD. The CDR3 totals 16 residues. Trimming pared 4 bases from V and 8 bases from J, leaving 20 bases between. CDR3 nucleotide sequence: TGTGCCATCAGTGTGGGGACACTCCCTATGGGCGAAAAACTGTTTTTT. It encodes CAISVGTLPMGEKLFF.

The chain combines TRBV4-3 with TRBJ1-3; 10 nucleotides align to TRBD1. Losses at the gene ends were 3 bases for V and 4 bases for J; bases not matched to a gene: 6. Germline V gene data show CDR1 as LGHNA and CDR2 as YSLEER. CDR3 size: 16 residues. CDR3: CASSHHGTGVGNTIYF. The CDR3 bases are TGCGCCAGCAGCCACCACGGGACAGGGGTCGGAAACACCATATATTTT.

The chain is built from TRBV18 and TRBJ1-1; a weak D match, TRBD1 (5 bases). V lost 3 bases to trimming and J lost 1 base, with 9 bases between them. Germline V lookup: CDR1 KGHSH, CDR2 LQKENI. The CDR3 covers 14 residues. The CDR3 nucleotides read TGTGCCAGCTCACCTTCCCAGGGGAACACTGAAGCTTTCTTT. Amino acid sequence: CASSPSQGNTEAFF. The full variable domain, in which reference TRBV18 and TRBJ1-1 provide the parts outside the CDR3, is NAGVMQNPRHLVRRRGQEARLRCSPMKGHSHVYWYRQLPEEGLKFMVYLQKENIIDESGMPKERFSAEFPKEGPSILRIQQVVRGDSAAYFCASSPSQGNTEAFFGQGTRLTVV.

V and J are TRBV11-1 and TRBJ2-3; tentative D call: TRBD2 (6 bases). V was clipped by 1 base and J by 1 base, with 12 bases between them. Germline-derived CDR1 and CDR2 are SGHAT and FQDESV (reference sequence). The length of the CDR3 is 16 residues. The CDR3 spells CASSLGTASGTDTQYF. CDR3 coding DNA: TGTGCCAGCAGCTTAGGGACGGCTAGCGGCACAGATACGCAGTATTTT.

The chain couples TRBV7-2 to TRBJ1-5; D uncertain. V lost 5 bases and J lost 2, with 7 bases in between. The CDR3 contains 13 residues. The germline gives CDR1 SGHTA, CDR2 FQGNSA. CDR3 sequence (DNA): TGTGCCAGCAGCGCCCGGGGCAATCAGCCCCAGCATTTT. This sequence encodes CASSARGNQPQHF.

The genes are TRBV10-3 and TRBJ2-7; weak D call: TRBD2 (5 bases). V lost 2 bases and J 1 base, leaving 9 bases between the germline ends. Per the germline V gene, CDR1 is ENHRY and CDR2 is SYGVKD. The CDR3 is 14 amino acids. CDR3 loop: CAISEAGVSYEQYF. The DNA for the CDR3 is TGTGCCATCAGTGAGGCCGGGGTGTCCTACGAGCAGTACTTC.

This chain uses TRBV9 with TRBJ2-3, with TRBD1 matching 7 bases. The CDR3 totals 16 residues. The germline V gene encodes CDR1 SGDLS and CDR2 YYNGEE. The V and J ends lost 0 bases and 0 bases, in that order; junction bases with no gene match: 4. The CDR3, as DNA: TGTGCCAGCAGCGTAGGAGGGGGCGAGAGCACAGATACGCAGTATTTT. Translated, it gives CASSVGGGESTDTQYF.

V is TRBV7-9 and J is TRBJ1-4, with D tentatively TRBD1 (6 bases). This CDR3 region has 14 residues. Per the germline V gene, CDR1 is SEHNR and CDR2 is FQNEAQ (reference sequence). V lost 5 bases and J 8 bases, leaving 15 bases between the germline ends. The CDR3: CASSPGAGVEKLFF. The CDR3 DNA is TGTGCCAGCAGCCCTGGGGCAGGGGTGGAAAAACTGTTTTTT. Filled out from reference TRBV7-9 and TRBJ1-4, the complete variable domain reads DTGVSQNPRHKITKRGQNVTFRCDPISEHNRLYWYRQTLGQGPEFLTYFQNEAQLEKSRLLSDRFSAERPKGSFSTLEIQRTEQGDSAMYLCASSPGAGVEKLFFGSGTQLSVL.

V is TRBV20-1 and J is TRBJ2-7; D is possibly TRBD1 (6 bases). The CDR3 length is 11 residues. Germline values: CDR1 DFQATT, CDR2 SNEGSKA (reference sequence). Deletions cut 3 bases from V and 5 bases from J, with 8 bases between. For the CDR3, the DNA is TGCAGTGCTAGGCCAGGGGACGAGCAGTACTTC. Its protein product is CSARPGDEQYF.

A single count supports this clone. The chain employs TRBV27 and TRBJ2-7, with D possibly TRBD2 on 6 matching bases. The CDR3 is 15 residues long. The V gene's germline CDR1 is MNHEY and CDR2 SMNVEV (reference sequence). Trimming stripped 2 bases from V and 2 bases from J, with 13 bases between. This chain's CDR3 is CASSLPGGPTYEQYF. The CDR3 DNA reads TGTGCCAGCAGTTTACCCGGGGGACCAACCTACGAGCAGTACTTC.

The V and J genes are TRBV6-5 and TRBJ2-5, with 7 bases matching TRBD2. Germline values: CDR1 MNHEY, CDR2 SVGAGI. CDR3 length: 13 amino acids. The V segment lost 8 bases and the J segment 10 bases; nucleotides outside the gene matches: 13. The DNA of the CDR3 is TGTGCCAGCTACCTTGGGCGGGGGAGCCTCCAGTACTTC. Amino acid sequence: CASYLGRGSLQYF.

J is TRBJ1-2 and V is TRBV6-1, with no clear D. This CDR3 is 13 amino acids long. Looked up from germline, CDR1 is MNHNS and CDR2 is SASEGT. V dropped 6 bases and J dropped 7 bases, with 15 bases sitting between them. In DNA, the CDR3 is TGTGCCAGCAGCAAGGATTTGGAGGGTGGCTACACCTTC. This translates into CASSKDLEGGYTF.

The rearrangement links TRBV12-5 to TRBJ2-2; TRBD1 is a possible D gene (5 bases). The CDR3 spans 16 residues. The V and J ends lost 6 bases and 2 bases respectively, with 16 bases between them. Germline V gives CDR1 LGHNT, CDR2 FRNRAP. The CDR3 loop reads CASGLGWQGNTGELFF. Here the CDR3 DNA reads TGTGCTAGTGGCCTGGGTTGGCAGGGCAACACCGGGGAGCTGTTTTTT.

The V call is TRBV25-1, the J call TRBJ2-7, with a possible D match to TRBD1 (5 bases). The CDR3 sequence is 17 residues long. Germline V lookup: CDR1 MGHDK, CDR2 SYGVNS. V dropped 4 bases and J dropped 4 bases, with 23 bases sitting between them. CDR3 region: CASSARQYSIGAYEQYF. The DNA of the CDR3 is TGTGCCAGCAGTGCCCGACAGTATAGTATAGGGGCATACGAGCAGTACTTC.

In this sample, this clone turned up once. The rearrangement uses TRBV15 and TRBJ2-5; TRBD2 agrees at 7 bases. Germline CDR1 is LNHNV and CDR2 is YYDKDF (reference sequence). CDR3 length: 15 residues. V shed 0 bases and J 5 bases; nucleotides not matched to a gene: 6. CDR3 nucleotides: TGTGCCACCAGCAGAGATAGGACTAGTGGTGAGACCCAGTACTTC. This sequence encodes CATSRDRTSGETQYF.

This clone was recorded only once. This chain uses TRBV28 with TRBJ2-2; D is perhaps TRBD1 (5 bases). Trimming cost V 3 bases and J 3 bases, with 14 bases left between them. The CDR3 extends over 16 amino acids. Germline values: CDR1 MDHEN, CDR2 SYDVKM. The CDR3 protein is CASSFGGAGDTGELFF. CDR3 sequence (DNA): TGTGCCAGCAGTTTCGGTGGGGCAGGAGACACCGGGGAGCTGTTTTTT. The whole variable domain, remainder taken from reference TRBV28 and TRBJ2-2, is DVKVTQSSRYLVKRTGEKVFLECVQDMDHENMFWYRQDPGLGLRLIYFSYDVKMKEKGDIPEGYSVSREKKERFSLILESASTNQTSMYLCASSFGGAGDTGELFFGEGSRLTVL.

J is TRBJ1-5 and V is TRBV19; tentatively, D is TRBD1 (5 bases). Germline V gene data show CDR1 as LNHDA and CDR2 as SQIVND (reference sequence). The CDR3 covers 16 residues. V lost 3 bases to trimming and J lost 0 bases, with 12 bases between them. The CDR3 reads CASSIGPGYSNQPQHF. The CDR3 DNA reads TGTGCCAGTAGTATCGGCCCAGGGTATAGCAATCAGCCCCAGCATTTT.

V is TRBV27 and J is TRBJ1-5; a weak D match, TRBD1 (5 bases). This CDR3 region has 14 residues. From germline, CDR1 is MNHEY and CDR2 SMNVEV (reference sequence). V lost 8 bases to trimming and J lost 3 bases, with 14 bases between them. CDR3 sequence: CASGARPSNQPQHF. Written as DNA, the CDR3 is TGTGCCAGCGGGGCTAGACCCTCCAATCAGCCCCAGCATTTT.

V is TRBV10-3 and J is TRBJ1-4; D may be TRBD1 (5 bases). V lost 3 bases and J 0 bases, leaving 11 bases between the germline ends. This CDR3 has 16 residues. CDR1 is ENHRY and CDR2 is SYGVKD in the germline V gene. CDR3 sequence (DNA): TGTGCCATCAGTGATGGGGGGGGACCAACTAATGAAAAACTGTTTTTT. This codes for CAISDGGGPTNEKLFF.

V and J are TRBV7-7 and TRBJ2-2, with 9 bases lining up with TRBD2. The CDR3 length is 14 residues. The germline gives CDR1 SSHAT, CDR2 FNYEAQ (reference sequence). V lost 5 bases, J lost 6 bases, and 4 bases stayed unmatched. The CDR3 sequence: CASSPGLAAGELFF. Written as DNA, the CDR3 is TGTGCCAGCAGCCCGGGACTAGCCGCCGGGGAGCTGTTTTTT.

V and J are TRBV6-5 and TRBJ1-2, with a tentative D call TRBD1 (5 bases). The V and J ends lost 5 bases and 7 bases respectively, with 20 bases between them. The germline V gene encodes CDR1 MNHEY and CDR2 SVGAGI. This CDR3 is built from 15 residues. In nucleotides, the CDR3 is TGTGCCAGCAGTATGAGGGAGGAAGGGGCGGGTGGCTACACCTTC. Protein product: CASSMREEGAGGYTF.

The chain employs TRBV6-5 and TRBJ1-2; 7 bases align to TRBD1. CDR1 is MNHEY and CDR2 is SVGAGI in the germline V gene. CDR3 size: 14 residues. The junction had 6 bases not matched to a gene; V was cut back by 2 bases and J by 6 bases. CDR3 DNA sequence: TGTGCCAGCAGTTACGGGACAGCGAGGGATGGCTACACCTTC. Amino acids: CASSYGTARDGYTF.

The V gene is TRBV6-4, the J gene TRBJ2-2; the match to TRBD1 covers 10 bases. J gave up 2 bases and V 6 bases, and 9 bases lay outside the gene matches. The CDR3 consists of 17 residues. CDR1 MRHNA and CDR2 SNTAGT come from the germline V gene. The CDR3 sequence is CASSPGQGGANTGELFF. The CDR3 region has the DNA TGTGCCAGCAGCCCAGGACAGGGGGGGGCCAACACCGGGGAGCTGTTTTTT.

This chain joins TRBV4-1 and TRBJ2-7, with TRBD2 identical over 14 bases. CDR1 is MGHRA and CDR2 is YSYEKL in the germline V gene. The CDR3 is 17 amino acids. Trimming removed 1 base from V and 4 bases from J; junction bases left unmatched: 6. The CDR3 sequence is CASSQAGTSGSGYEQYF. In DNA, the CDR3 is TGCGCCAGCAGCCAAGCCGGGACTAGCGGGAGCGGGTACGAGCAGTACTTC.

The CDR3 loop is CAITPSEDYEQYF. Here the CDR3 DNA reads TGTGCCATCACCCCTAGCGAAGACTACGAGCAGTACTTC. The V and J genes are TRBV10-3 and TRBJ2-7; TRBD2 is a possible D gene (6 bases). From germline, CDR1 is ENHRY and CDR2 SYGVKD. The V end lost 7 bases, the J end lost 3 bases, and 13 bases lay between the germline ends. The CDR3 loop spans 13 amino acids.

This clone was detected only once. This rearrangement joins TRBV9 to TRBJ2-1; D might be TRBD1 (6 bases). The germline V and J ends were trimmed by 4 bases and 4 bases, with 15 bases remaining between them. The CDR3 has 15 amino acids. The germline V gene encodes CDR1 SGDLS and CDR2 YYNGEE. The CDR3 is CASSHRDTQYNEQFF. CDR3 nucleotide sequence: TGTGCCAGCAGCCACCGGGACACCCAATACAATGAGCAGTTCTTC.